This TCR beta chain was observed in a study of blood T cell repertoires in COVID-19 (dated by TCRdb to the early 2020s). In the study overall: Samples from collaborators originated in the United States, Italy and Spain and spanned both the acute and convalescent phases of COVID-19. The prospective study material was composed of cDNA or gDNA derived from T cells, B-cell-depleted T cells, or PBMCs. A de-identified subject ID, COVID-19 status, age in years and sex were almost always included in the sample metadata. Samples were obtained from the ongoing ImmuneRACE study (first 160 participants) and from 1,254 subjects provided by 6 global collaborators. Deeply sampled blood TCRbeta repertoires from subjects exposed to, actively infected with, or recovered from COVID-19 were included in the dataset. A freely available public database, intended as a resource for researchers studying the immune response to SARS-CoV-2, is where the repertoires were released. Where available, HLA class I and class II types were obtained from metadata supplied by the sample provider rather than from assay-based typing.

TCRbeta CDR3 regions were amplified from genomic DNA using the immunoSEQ Assay, a bias-controlled multiplex PCR. The published analysis was carried out like this. Nucleated cell counts per sample were estimated from amplification of reference gene primers within the assay. To quantify the absolute abundance of each unique TCRbeta CDR3 rearrangement, sequence reads were collapsed and filtered. Productive Simpson clonality was computed per sample as the square root of Simpson's diversity index over productive rearrangements. The table comes from immuneACCESS by way of TCRdb, which keeps in-frame sequences with V and J called. Part of the clones is missing from these tables; in studies checked, under half for an unresolved V gene and the rest for unknown reasons. V and J calls and clone size are given by that table; D and trimming were obtained from the DNA. This sample lists under 350,000 clones; roughly 89% were detected once. The biggest ten clones account for roughly 2.2% of the sample.

The germline V gene (reference sequence) gives CDR1 as SEHNR and CDR2 as FQNEAQ. From the cysteine up to the phenylalanine, the CDR3 has a length of 19 residues. Kept here is only the CDR3 DNA, which spans 57 bases and is read in frame from base 1. Trimming removed 0 bases from V and 1 base from J, leaving 19 bases between the germline ends. Collaborating institutions collected whole blood in K2EDTA tubes following their own protocols. For TCRbeta analysis, collaborators shipped samples in one of three forms: frozen whole blood, isolated PBMCs, or DNA extracted from either of those sample types. As for this clone: Its specific antigen is unknown. No much larger clone is present one base from it, and per-base qualities are unavailable.

Broad study findings and their caveats: How much clinical and demographic metadata was included differed by source and by participant, and the metadata was provided uncurated.

The specimen sequenced was peripheral blood. The rearrangement combines TRBV7-9 with TRBJ1-5; there is no confident call for the D gene. This receptor was taken from a man aged 45 to 65 with acute or convalescent COVID-19. The DNA reads TGTGCCAGCAGCTTAGCTTTCGTGGGCGAGGGTAGAAGCAATCAGCCCCAGCATTTT. This translates into CASSLAFVGEGRSNQPQHF. Extended through the reference TRBV7-9 and TRBJ1-5 proteins, this CDR3 yields the full variable domain: DTGVSQNPRHKITKRGQNVTFRCDPISEHNRLYWYRQTLGQGPEFLTYFQNEAQLEKSRLLSDRFSAERPKGSFSTLEIQRTEQGDSAMYLCASSLAFVGEGRSNQPQHFGDGTRLSIL.